This TCR beta chain is drawn from a study of OX40 agonist ivuxolimab in advanced cancers. Study at large: Ivuxolimab is a fully human IgG2 antibody that activates OX40 (CD134). Study results and caveats: Relatively little clonal expansion, among the lowest observed, appeared in partial responders at 0.1-3.0 mg/kg. On average, CD8+ T cells had more expanded clones than CD4+.

This clone was picked up many times. Its target is not known. Profiled with immunoSEQ multiplex PCR; TCRdb holds only in-frame clones, not every one. Of around 23,000 clones in the sample, 77% were seen once. Looked up from germline, CDR1 is SGHNT and CDR2 is YENEEA. V lost 1 base and J lost 4; bases outside the gene matches: 5. The CDR3 loop spans 16 amino acids. The specimen was CD4+ or CD8+ T cells sorted from blood, collected in a trial of the OX40 agonist ivuxolimab. The chain couples TRBV11-3 to TRBJ2-3; TRBD2 agrees at 10 bases. This sequence was found in an adult with an advanced solid tumor such as melanoma, head and neck, liver or kidney cancer. CDR3 sequence: CASSLVRLAGADTQYF. For the CDR3, the DNA is TGTGCCAGCAGCTTAGTAAGGCTAGCGGGAGCAGATACGCAGTATTTT.